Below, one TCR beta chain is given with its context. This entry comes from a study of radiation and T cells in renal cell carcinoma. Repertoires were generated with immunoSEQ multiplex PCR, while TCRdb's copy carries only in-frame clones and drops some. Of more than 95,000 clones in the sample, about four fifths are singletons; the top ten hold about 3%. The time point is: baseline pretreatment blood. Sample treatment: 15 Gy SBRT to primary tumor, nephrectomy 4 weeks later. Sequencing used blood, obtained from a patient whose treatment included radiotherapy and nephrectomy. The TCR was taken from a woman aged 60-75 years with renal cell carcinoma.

CDR3 coding DNA: TGTGCCAGCGGACTCCAGGGGCAGGCCGGGGAGCTGTTTTTT. Translated, it gives CASGLQGQAGELFF. This chain links TRBV9 with TRBJ2-2; D might be TRBD1 (6 bases). V dropped 7 bases and J dropped 6 bases, with 16 bases sitting between them. This CDR3 spans 14 amino acids. Germline V gene sequence: CDR1 SGDLS, CDR2 YYNGEE.